Detailed here is one T cell receptor (beta chain). The antigen remains undetermined. This entry belongs to a study of CD8+CD57+ T cells in acquired aplastic anemia. Study observations and caveats: Patients showed no significant difference from controls in CD8+ Simpson's diversity. The number of CD8+ CDR3 sequences shared by patients and controls was twenty-nine.

Selection for sequencing was limited to patients who had shown CD8+CD57+ cell expansion by flow cytometry. Everyone among the patients had severe acquired aplastic anemia. By the time of blood sampling, patients had still received no therapy. The CDR3 sequence is 15 residues long. Trimming cost V 5 bases and J 7 bases; bases outside gene matches: 11. Profiling of TCR beta VDJ combinations and CDR3 sequences used genomic DNA as template. From the reads, TCRdb called clonotypes with MiXCR, one entry per CDR3 protein. The sample shows over 150,000 distinct CDR3 sequences, 52% of them seen only once. This chain joins TRBV12-3 or TRBV12-4 and TRBJ1-5; 7 bases are shared with TRBD1. This TCR came from a human donor with aplastic anemia. The sequenced material came from sorted CD4+, CD8+, or CD8+CD57+ T cells (not recorded which) from PBMCs. The CDR3 sequence is CASSASPGQLQPQHF. In DNA form, the CDR3 reads TGTGCCAGCAGTGCCTCCCCGGGACAGCTACAGCCCCAGCATTTT.